The rows below give T cell receptor beta chains drawn from one sample of a study of T cell responses to AZD1222 COVID-19 vaccine. Measured with immunoSEQ multiplex PCR; TCRdb has only the in-frame clones, and not every one. Among tens of thousands of clones listed, under 95% were seen once. Sample: peripheral blood, taken on day 0 of MenACWY control vaccination. The receptor set was obtained from an adult in good health. The CDR3 runs from the conserved cysteine through the conserved F or W. The D gene is left open where the match is weak. Clone size is given for some rows only: seen once, a few or many times, or a class if the clone is expanded.

D: .; J: TRBJ2-7; V: TRBV6-5; size: once; CDR3: CASGNTLQVRKEQYF; DNA: TGTGCCAGCGGTAACACCCTGCAGGTCCGAAAGGAGCAGTACTTC
D: .; J: TRBJ1-1; V: TRBV28; size: .; CDR3: CASSFQSGPLAEAFF; DNA: TGTGCCAGCAGTTTCCAATCAGGGCCCCTCGCTGAAGCTTTCTTT
D: .; J: TRBJ1-6; V: TRBV28; size: .; CDR3: CASSLEVGGWSPLHF; DNA: TGTGCCAGCAGTTTAGAGGTAGGGGGGTGGTCACCCCTCCACTTT
D: .; J: TRBJ1-1; V: TRBV5-1; size: .; CDR3: CASSLKGDGTEAFF; DNA: TGCGCCAGCAGCTTGAAGGGGGACGGCACTGAAGCTTTCTTT
D: TRBD1; J: TRBJ1-4; V: TRBV5-1; size: .; CDR3: CASSLMGWGQGNEKLFF; DNA: TGCGCCAGCAGCTTGATGGGATGGGGACAGGGTAATGAAAAACTGTTTTTT
D: .; J: TRBJ2-4; V: TRBV29-1; size: .; CDR3: CSVASVAKNIQYF; DNA: TGCAGCGTCGCCAGCGTAGCCAAAAACATTCAGTACTTC
D: TRBD1; J: TRBJ1-5; V: TRBV6-5; size: .; CDR3: CASSRRTGDQPQHF; DNA: TGTGCCAGCAGTCGCCGGACAGGGGATCAGCCCCAGCATTTT
D: TRBD2; J: TRBJ2-5; V: TRBV9; size: few; CDR3: CASGVAGGPRETQYF; DNA: TGTGCCAGCGGTGTAGCGGGAGGGCCTCGAGAGACCCAGTACTTC
D: .; J: TRBJ1-4; V: TRBV24-1; size: once; CDR3: CAVQVGEKLFF; DNA: TGTGCGGTGCAGGTTGGCGAAAAACTGTTTTTT
D: TRBD1; J: TRBJ2-3; V: TRBV2; size: .; CDR3: CASSEKGAIPDTQYF; DNA: TGTGCCAGCAGTGAGAAGGGGGCAATCCCAGATACGCAGTATTTT
D: TRBD1; J: TRBJ2-7; V: TRBV27; size: once; CDR3: CASSFRVSRDREEGEQYF; DNA: TGTGCCAGCAGTTTCCGAGTTAGCCGGGACAGGGAGGAGGGCGAGCAGTACTTC
D: .; J: TRBJ2-4; V: TRBV20-1; size: once; CDR3: CSAPIGNIQYF; DNA: TGCAGTGCGCCTATTGGAAACATTCAGTACTTC
D: TRBD1; J: TRBJ1-5; V: TRBV19; size: .; CDR3: CASSTGTGGTGAQHF; DNA: TGTGCCAGTAGTACGGGGACAGGGGGCACGGGTGCCCAGCATTTT
D: .; J: TRBJ1-5; V: TRBV18; size: .; CDR3: CASSPSHLTAQHF; DNA: TGTGCCAGCTCACCAAGTCACCTCACGGCCCAGCATTTT
D: .; J: TRBJ2-6; V: TRBV2; size: .; CDR3: CASSGRDTSPSGANVLTF; DNA: TGTGCCAGCAGTGGAAGGGACACCAGTCCCTCTGGGGCCAACGTCCTGACTTTC
D: TRBD1; J: TRBJ2-7; V: TRBV28; size: .; CDR3: CANSATGGGLHEQYF; DNA: TGTGCCAACTCGGCGACAGGGGGCGGTCTACACGAGCAGTACTTC
D: TRBD1; J: TRBJ2-7; V: TRBV5-6; size: .; CDR3: CASSAGGSSYEQYF; DNA: TGTGCCAGCAGCGCAGGGGGTAGCTCCTACGAGCAGTACTTC
D: .; J: TRBJ2-2; V: TRBV13; size: .; CDR3: CASSLGWAVRELFF; DNA: TGTGCCAGCAGCTTAGGATGGGCAGTCCGGGAGCTGTTTTTT
D: .; J: TRBJ1-1; V: TRBV11-1; size: .; CDR3: CASSYNRDTEAFF; DNA: TGTGCCAGCAGCTACAACCGGGACACTGAAGCTTTCTTT
D: TRBD1; J: TRBJ1-1; V: TRBV11-3; size: .; CDR3: CASSRQGQNTEAFF; DNA: TGTGCCAGCAGCAGACAGGGTCAGAACACTGAAGCTTTCTTT
D: .; J: TRBJ1-5; V: TRBV24-1; size: .; CDR3: CATSDSGRNLNQPQHF; DNA: TGTGCCACCAGTGATTCGGGGCGCAACTTAAATCAGCCCCAGCATTTT
D: TRBD2; J: TRBJ2-1; V: TRBV18; size: .; CDR3: CASSPRLAGASRDEQFF; DNA: TGTGCCAGCTCACCGCGACTAGCGGGTGCAAGTAGGGATGAGCAGTTCTTC
D: .; J: TRBJ1-4; V: TRBV28; size: .; CDR3: CASSLLGEKLFF; DNA: TGTGCCAGCAGTTTATTGGGTGAAAAACTGTTTTTT
D: .; J: TRBJ1-1; V: TRBV25-1; size: .; CDR3: CASSESGQNTEAFF; DNA: TGTGCCAGCAGTGAATCGGGACAGAACACTGAAGCTTTCTTT
D: .; J: TRBJ1-1; V: TRBV19; size: .; CDR3: CASMRTHEAFF; DNA: TGTGCCAGTATGAGGACCCATGAAGCTTTCTTT
D: TRBD1; J: TRBJ2-1; V: TRBV27; size: .; CDR3: CASSPRTGAYNEQFF; DNA: TGTGCCAGCTCCCCCCGGACAGGGGCCTACAATGAGCAGTTCTTC
D: TRBD1; J: TRBJ2-4; V: TRBV6-6; size: .; CDR3: CASSPPPSTGALENIQYF; DNA: TGTGCCAGCAGTCCACCCCCCTCGACAGGGGCTTTGGAAAACATTCAGTACTTC
D: .; J: TRBJ2-7; V: TRBV5-8; size: .; CDR3: CASSTDGTRKPYEQYF; DNA: TGTGCCAGCAGCACGGATGGGACTCGAAAACCCTACGAGCAGTACTTC
D: .; J: TRBJ1-2; V: TRBV6-5; size: .; CDR3: CASSRDAGGGYTF; DNA: TGTGCCAGCAGCCGAGATGCTGGCGGCGGCTACACCTTC
D: .; J: TRBJ2-3; V: TRBV4-1; size: .; CDR3: CASSQDKGQGHRAGAPDTQYF; DNA: TGCGCCAGCAGCCAAGATAAAGGGCAGGGTCACAGGGCGGGAGCCCCAGATACGCAGTATTTT
D: .; J: TRBJ2-1; V: TRBV19; size: .; CDR3: CASSITQGRGNEQFF; DNA: TGTGCCAGTAGTATAACCCAGGGCAGAGGCAATGAGCAGTTCTTC
D: TRBD2; J: TRBJ2-3; V: TRBV6-1; size: .; CDR3: CASSALADIGGTDTQYF; DNA: TGTGCCAGCAGTGCTCTAGCGGACATCGGGGGCACAGATACGCAGTATTTT
D: TRBD1; J: TRBJ2-7; V: TRBV6-2/TRBV6-3; size: .; CDR3: CASSYSPGQGSRTAYEQYF; DNA: TGTGCCAGCAGTTACTCCCCGGGACAGGGGTCACGAACAGCCTACGAGCAGTACTTC
D: .; J: TRBJ1-3; V: TRBV15; size: .; CDR3: CATSRSSGSTGNTIYF; DNA: TGTGCCACCAGCAGGAGCTCAGGGTCCACTGGAAACACCATATATTTT
D: .; J: TRBJ2-7; V: TRBV6-5; size: once; CDR3: CASTQEDRLAYEQYF; DNA: TGTGCCAGCACTCAGGAGGACAGATTAGCCTACGAGCAGTACTTC
D: .; J: TRBJ2-6; V: TRBV7-3; size: .; CDR3: CASSNSRDAGANVLTF; DNA: TGTGCCAGCAGCAACTCCAGGGATGCTGGGGCCAACGTCCTGACTTTC
D: .; J: TRBJ1-6; V: TRBV3-1/TRBV3-2; size: .; CDR3: CASSSGLSSYNSPLHF; DNA: TGTGCCAGCAGCTCCGGACTGAGCTCCTATAATTCACCCCTCCACTTT
D: .; J: TRBJ1-5; V: TRBV6-1; size: .; CDR3: CASSEAAGGGLNQPQHF; DNA: TGTGCCAGCAGTGAAGCGGCAGGAGGAGGACTTAATCAGCCCCAGCATTTT
D: .; J: TRBJ1-6; V: TRBV20-1; size: .; CDR3: CSASRGASYNSPLHF; DNA: TGCAGTGCTAGTAGGGGGGCATCCTATAATTCACCCCTCCACTTT
D: TRBD1; J: TRBJ1-6; V: TRBV7-3; size: .; CDR3: CASSLIGQGDSPLHF; DNA: TGTGCCAGCAGCTTAATAGGACAGGGGGATTCACCCCTCCACTTT
D: .; J: TRBJ1-1; V: TRBV6-5; size: .; CDR3: CASSYSWGEEAFF; DNA: TGTGCCAGCAGTTACAGTTGGGGAGAAGAAGCTTTCTTT
D: TRBD2; J: TRBJ2-1; V: TRBV6-5; size: .; CDR3: CASRPLAGGNEQFF; DNA: TGTGCCAGCCGACCTCTAGCGGGTGGAAATGAGCAGTTCTTC
D: .; J: TRBJ2-7; V: TRBV3-1/TRBV3-2; size: .; CDR3: CASSLGTIVQYF; DNA: TGTGCCAGCAGCCTTGGGACCATAGTACAGTACTTC
D: .; J: TRBJ1-1; V: TRBV6-5; size: .; CDR3: CASSYGPRKMNTEAFF; DNA: TGTGCCAGCAGTTACGGGCCCCGGAAAATGAACACTGAAGCTTTCTTT
D: .; J: TRBJ1-1; V: TRBV19; size: .; CDR3: CASRDTPNTEAFF; DNA: TGTGCCAGTAGAGATACACCGAACACTGAAGCTTTCTTT
D: .; J: TRBJ1-2; V: TRBV28; size: once; CDR3: CASSSSYGYTF; DNA: TGTGCCAGCAGTAGCTCCTATGGCTACACCTTC
D: TRBD1; J: TRBJ1-2; V: TRBV5-1; size: .; CDR3: CASFRQGNGYTF; DNA: TGCGCCAGCTTTCGACAGGGGAATGGCTACACCTTC
D: .; J: TRBJ1-6; V: TRBV10-3; size: .; CDR3: CAISDGNSPLHF; DNA: TGTGCCATCAGTGATGGGAATTCACCCCTCCACTTT
D: TRBD2; J: TRBJ2-1; V: TRBV2; size: .; CDR3: CASSLPLAGEQFF; DNA: TGTGCCAGCAGTCTACCACTAGCGGGGGAGCAGTTCTTC
D: .; J: TRBJ1-4; V: TRBV28; size: .; CDR3: CASVGSNEKLFF; DNA: TGTGCCAGCGTTGGAAGTAATGAAAAACTGTTTTTT
D: .; J: TRBJ1-5; V: TRBV5-1; size: .; CDR3: CASSQDGNSNQPQHF; DNA: TGCGCCAGCAGTCAGGACGGAAATAGCAATCAGCCCCAGCATTTT
D: .; J: TRBJ1-5; V: TRBV3-1/TRBV3-2; size: once; CDR3: CASSQVPGPEAQHF; DNA: TGTGCCAGCAGCCAAGTCCCGGGCCCCGAAGCCCAGCATTTT
D: .; J: TRBJ2-2; V: TRBV18; size: .; CDR3: CASSRTEGASNTGELFF; DNA: TGTGCCAGCTCAAGAACGGAGGGGGCCTCGAACACCGGGGAGCTGTTTTTT
D: .; J: TRBJ1-6; V: TRBV28; size: .; CDR3: CASTNYGGNSPLHF; DNA: TGTGCCAGCACCAATTACGGGGGTAATTCACCCCTCCACTTT
D: .; J: TRBJ2-3; V: TRBV4-1; size: .; CDR3: CASSQEAARNSANTQYF; DNA: TGCGCCAGCAGCCAAGAAGCCGCTAGGAACTCTGCTAATACGCAGTATTTT
D: TRBD1; J: TRBJ2-7; V: TRBV6-5; size: medium-sized; CDR3: CASSSWDRVYEQYF; DNA: TGTGCCAGCAGTTCCTGGGACAGAGTCTACGAGCAGTACTTC
D: .; J: TRBJ1-6; V: TRBV2; size: .; CDR3: CASSLTGDNSPLHF; DNA: TGTGCCAGCAGTCTGACAGGCGATAATTCACCCCTCCACTTT
D: TRBD1; J: TRBJ1-3; V: TRBV6-1; size: .; CDR3: CASSEGDSRPSGNTIYF; DNA: TGTGCCAGCAGTGAAGGGGACAGCCGCCCCTCTGGAAACACCATATATTTT